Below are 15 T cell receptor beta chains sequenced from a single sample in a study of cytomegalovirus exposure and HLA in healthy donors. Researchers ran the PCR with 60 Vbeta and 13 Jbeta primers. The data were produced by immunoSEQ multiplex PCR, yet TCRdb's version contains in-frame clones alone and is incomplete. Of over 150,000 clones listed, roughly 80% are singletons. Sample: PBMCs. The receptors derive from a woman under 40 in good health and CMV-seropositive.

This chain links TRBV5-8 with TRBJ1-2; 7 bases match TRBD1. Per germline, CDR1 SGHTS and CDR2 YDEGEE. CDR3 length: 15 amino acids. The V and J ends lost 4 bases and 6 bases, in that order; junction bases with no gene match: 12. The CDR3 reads CASSSPGTVLNGYTF. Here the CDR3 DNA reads TGTGCCAGCAGCAGTCCCGGGACAGTGCTCAATGGCTACACCTTC.

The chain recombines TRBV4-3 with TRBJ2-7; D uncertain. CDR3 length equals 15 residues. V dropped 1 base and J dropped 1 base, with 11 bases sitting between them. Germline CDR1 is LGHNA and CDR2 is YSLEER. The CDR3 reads CASSQGASVSYEQYF. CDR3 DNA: TGCGCCAGCAGCCAAGGTGCGAGTGTATCCTACGAGCAGTACTTC.

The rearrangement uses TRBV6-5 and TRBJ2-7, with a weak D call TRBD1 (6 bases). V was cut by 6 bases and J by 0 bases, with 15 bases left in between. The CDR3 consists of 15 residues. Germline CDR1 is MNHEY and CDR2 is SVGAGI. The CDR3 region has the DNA TGTGCCAGCAGGACTCGACAGGTCCCCTCCTACGAGCAGTACTTC. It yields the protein CASRTRQVPSYEQYF.

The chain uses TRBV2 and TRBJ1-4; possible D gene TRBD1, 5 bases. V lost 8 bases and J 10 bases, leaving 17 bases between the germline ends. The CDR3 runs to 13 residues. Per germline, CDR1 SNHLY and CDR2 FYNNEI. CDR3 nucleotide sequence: TGTGCCAGCGGGGGGTATGGGTATGGAAAACTGTTTTTT. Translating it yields CASGGYGYGKLFF.

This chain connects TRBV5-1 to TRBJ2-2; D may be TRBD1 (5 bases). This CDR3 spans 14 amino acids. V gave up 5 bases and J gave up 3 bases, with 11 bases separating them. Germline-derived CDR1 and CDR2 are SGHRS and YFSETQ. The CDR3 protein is CASRFRGDTGELFF. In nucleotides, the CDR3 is TGCGCCAGCAGATTTAGGGGTGACACCGGGGAGCTGTTTTTT.

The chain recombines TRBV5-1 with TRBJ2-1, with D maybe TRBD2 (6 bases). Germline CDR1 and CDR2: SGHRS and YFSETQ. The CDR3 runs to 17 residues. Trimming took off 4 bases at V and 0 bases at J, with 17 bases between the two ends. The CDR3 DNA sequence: TGCGCCAGCAGCACCGATATTCGGGGGAGCTCCTACAATGAGCAGTTCTTC. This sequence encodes CASSTDIRGSSYNEQFF.

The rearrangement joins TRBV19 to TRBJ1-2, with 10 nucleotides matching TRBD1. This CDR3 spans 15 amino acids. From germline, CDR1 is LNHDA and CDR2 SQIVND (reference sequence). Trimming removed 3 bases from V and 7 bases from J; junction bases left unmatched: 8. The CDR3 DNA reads TGTGCCAGTAGTATTCCCGGGACAGGGGCCCGTGGCTACACCTTC. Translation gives CASSIPGTGARGYTF.

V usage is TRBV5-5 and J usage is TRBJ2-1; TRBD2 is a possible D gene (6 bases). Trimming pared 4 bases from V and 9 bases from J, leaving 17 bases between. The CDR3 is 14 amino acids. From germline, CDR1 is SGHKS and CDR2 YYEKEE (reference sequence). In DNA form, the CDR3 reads TGTGCCAGCAGCCCCGGCGGCCTAGCGAGTGAGCAGTTCTTC. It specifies CASSPGGLASEQFF.

Written as DNA, the CDR3 is TGTGCCAGCCGAGCGGGGGGGATGAACACTGAAGCTTTCTTT. Translated, it gives CASRAGGMNTEAFF. This sequence joins TRBV6-4 and TRBJ1-1; perhaps TRBD1 as D (5 bases). This CDR3 has 14 residues. Germline V gene sequence: CDR1 MRHNA, CDR2 SNTAGT. V lost 8 bases and J lost 0, with 13 bases in between.

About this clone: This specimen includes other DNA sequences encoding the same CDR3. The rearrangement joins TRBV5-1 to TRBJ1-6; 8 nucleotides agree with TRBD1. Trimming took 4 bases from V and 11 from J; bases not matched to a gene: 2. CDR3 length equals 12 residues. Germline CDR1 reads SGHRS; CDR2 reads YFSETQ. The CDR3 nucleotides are TGCGCCAGCAGCCTGGACAGGGCACCCCTCCACTTT. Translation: CASSLDRAPLHF.

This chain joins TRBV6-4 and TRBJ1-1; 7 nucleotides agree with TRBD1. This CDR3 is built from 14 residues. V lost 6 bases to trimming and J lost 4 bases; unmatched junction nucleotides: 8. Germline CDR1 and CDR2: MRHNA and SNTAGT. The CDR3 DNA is TGTGCCAGCAGCGAGACAGGGAGGCGCACTGAAGCTTTCTTT. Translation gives CASSETGRRTEAFF.

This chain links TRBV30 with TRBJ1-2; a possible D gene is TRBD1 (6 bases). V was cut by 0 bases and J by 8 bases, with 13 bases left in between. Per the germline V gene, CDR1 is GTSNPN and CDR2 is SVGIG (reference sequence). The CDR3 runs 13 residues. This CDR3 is CAWSVQGGGGYTF. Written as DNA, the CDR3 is TGTGCCTGGAGTGTACAAGGGGGGGGAGGCTACACCTTC.

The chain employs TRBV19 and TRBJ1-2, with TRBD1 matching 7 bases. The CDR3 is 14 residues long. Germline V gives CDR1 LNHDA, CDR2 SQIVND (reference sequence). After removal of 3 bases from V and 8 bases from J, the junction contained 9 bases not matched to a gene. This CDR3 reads CASSIPAQGQGYTF. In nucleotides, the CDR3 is TGTGCCAGTAGTATCCCGGCGCAGGGACAGGGCTACACCTTC.

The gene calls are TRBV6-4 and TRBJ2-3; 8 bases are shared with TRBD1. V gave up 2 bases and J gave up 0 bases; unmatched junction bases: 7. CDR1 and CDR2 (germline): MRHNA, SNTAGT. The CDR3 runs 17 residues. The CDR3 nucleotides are TGTGCCAGCAGTGACGGGGACAGGACGAGGAGCACAGATACGCAGTATTTT. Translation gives CASSDGDRTRSTDTQYF.

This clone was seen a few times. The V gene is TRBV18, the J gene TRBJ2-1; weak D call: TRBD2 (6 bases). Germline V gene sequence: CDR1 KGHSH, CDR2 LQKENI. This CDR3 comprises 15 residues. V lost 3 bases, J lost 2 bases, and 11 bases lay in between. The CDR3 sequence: CASSPVGGTYNEQFF. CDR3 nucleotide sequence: TGTGCCAGCTCACCGGTAGGAGGGACCTACAATGAGCAGTTCTTC.